A selection of T cell receptor beta chains follows, all from one sample in a study of metastatic and nonmetastatic thyroid tumors. TCRdb re-called the PCR reads through MiXCR. The sample carries tens of thousands of clones, roughly 18% recorded once. Sequenced material: blood. The receptor set was obtained from a female donor with papillary thyroid cancer or a benign thyroid nodule (not recorded which). Some clones in this sample may be carry-over from other donors' samples. Both conserved end residues are part of each CDR3. The order of the fields is clone size, D gene, J gene, V gene, CDR3 protein, CDR3 DNA. D genes are given only for firm matches. Rows give clone size only sometimes, using once, few, many, or a class for an expanded clone.

- - TRBJ1-5 TRBV15 CATSRGGASLRRKPQHF TGTGCCACCAGCAGGGGCGGGGCCAGTCTCAGGCGAAAGCCCCAGCATTTT
- - TRBJ1-2 TRBV6-1 CASSRAGSYGYTF TGTGCCAGCAGCCGCGCAGGGAGTTATGGCTACACCTTC
- - TRBJ1-1 TRBV12-3/TRBV12-4 CASGVSNTEAFF TGTGCCAGCGGGGTATCTAACACTGAAGCTTTCTTT
many - TRBJ1-2 TRBV29-1 CSVPQESTYGYTF TGCAGCGTACCACAGGAGTCTACCTATGGCTACACCTTC
many TRBD2 TRBJ2-3 TRBV5-6 CASRGLAGATDTQYF TGTGCCAGCAGGGGACTAGCGGGGGCGACGGATACGCAGTATTTT
many - TRBJ1-6 TRBV6-4 CASSETGTAYSPLHF TGTGCCAGCAGTGAAACCGGGACGGCTTATTCACCCCTCCACTTT
many - TRBJ2-2 TRBV19 CASRQGGLNTGELFF TGTGCCAGTCGGCAAGGAGGGTTAAACACCGGGGAGCTGTTTTTT
many TRBD2 TRBJ2-1 TRBV6-1 CASRREITYNEQFF TGTGCCAGCAGGCGGGAGATAACCTACAATGAGCAGTTCTTC
- - TRBJ1-2 TRBV28 CASSLFGSGNGYTF TGTGCCAGCAGTTTATTCGGGTCAGGGAATGGCTACACCTTC
many - TRBJ2-1 TRBV20-1 CSARGLYSYNEQFF TGCAGTGCTAGAGGACTCTACTCCTACAATGAGCAGTTCTTC
- TRBD2 TRBJ2-1 TRBV11-1 CASSLAGGPNNEQFF TGTGCCAGCAGCTTAGCGGGAGGGCCGAACAATGAGCAGTTCTTC
many - TRBJ2-7 TRBV5-6 CASSLGGIYEQYF TGTGCCAGCAGCTTGGGGGGTATTTACGAGCAGTACTTC
- - TRBJ1-3 TRBV7-8 CASSLDSTGNTIYF TGTGCCAGCAGCTTAGACTCAACTGGAAACACCATATATTTT
many - TRBJ2-2 TRBV29-1 CSVEFLRRVSRLNTGELFF TGCAGCGTTGAATTTCTGCGTAGGGTAAGTAGACTAAACACCGGGGAGCTGTTTTTT
many - TRBJ2-3 TRBV10-3 CATKMGEDLTLTDTQYF TGTGCCACCAAGATGGGTGAGGACCTAACTCTCACAGATACGCAGTATTTT
many - TRBJ1-5 TRBV30 CAWSDVGAQPQHF TGTGCCTGGAGTGATGTAGGGGCTCAGCCCCAGCATTTT
many TRBD2 TRBJ2-7 TRBV20-1 CSALAGEYSYEQYF TGCAGTGCCCTAGCGGGGGAATACTCCTACGAGCAGTACTTC
- TRBD2 TRBJ2-5 TRBV19 CASSIRSGRGETQYF TGTGCCAGTAGTATAAGGAGCGGGAGGGGTGAGACCCAGTACTTC
- - TRBJ1-2 TRBV20-1 CSAGPTNYGYTF TGCAGTGCCGGACCCACTAACTATGGCTACACCTTC
many TRBD1 TRBJ2-5 TRBV28 CASSSPGTEFQETQYF TGTGCCAGCAGCTCCCCCGGGACAGAGTTCCAAGAGACCCAGTACTTC
- - TRBJ2-7 TRBV20-1 CSARGFYEQYF TGCAGTGCTAGGGGTTTCTACGAGCAGTACTTC
many TRBD1 TRBJ1-3 TRBV11-3 CASSGNRGHSGNTIYF TGTGCCAGCAGCGGCAACAGGGGCCACTCTGGAAACACCATATATTTT
many - TRBJ1-5 TRBV4-1 CASSQGIPQGRQHDQPQHF TGCGCCAGCAGCCAAGGAATCCCGCAGGGTAGACAGCACGATCAGCCCCAGCATTTT
- - TRBJ1-6 TRBV30 CAWSVSGLEAPLHF TGTGCCTGGAGTGTTTCGGGGCTAGAGGCACCCCTCCACTTT
few TRBD2 TRBJ2-1 TRBV20-1 CSARPRTSGSSYEQFF TGCAGTGCTAGGCCACGAACTAGCGGGAGTTCTTATGAGCAGTTCTTC
- - TRBJ2-3 TRBV5-1 CASSFILARDTDTQYF TGCGCCAGCAGCTTTATCCTGGCTAGAGACACAGATACGCAGTATTTT
many - TRBJ2-5 TRBV6-1 CASQLGRLAETQYF TGTGCCAGCCAATTGGGACGTTTGGCGGAGACCCAGTACTTC
- - TRBJ2-7 TRBV7-9 CASSPAGKSSYEHYF TGTGCCAGCAGTCCCGCGGGGAAAAGCTCCTACGAGCATTACTTC
few TRBD2 TRBJ2-7 TRBV6-2/TRBV6-3 CASTKAGLAGATSYEQYF TGTGCCAGCACTAAAGCCGGACTAGCGGGGGCCACCTCCTACGAGCAGTACTTC
few TRBD2 TRBJ2-7 TRBV3-1 CASSHSYSGSSHEQYF TGTGCCAGCAGCCACTCCTATAGCGGGAGTTCCCACGAGCAGTACTTC
many TRBD2 TRBJ2-1 TRBV12-3/TRBV12-4 CASNLSGRAHEQFF TGTGCCAGCAACCTTAGCGGGAGGGCCCATGAGCAGTTCTTC